The 32 T cell receptor beta chains below were found in one sample sequenced in a study of blood T cell repertoires in COVID-19. Profiled with immunoSEQ multiplex PCR; TCRdb holds only in-frame clones, not every one. The sample lists about 190,000 clones; about 85% were seen once. The source material was peripheral blood. These receptors were taken from a man aged 55-75 years with active or convalescent COVID-19.

This chain connects TRBV6-1 to TRBJ2-5; D not certain. The V end was cut by 0 bases, the J end by 4 bases, with 15 bases between. CDR3 length: 16 residues. From germline, CDR1 is MNHNS and CDR2 SASEGT. The CDR3 protein is CASSEAATPVLETQYF. CDR3 nucleotide sequence: TGTGCCAGCAGTGAAGCTGCCACCCCGGTGTTAGAGACCCAGTACTTC.

This clone came up once. The CDR3 region has the DNA TGTGCCAGCAGCATAGGACAGGGGGCCTCCTACGAGCAGTACTTC. Translating it yields CASSIGQGASYEQYF. The chain combines TRBV5-5 with TRBJ2-7; TRBD1 aligns across 11 bases. Germline CDR1 SGHKS, CDR2 YYEKEE (reference sequence). This CDR3 spans 15 amino acids. Trimming at V came to 4 bases and at J to 0 bases, leaving 3 bases not matched to a gene.

A note on this clone: Because the CDR3's place on the DNA is in doubt, the DNA is left out and the CDR3 is given as listed by TCRdb. The CDR3 region is CASSRTVLRGYTF. J is TRBJ1-2 and V is TRBV6-5; TRBD1, the table's D call, lacks a check against the DNA. CDR1 is MNHEY and CDR2 is SVGAGI in the germline V gene. 13 amino acids form the CDR3, both terminal residues included.

The chain uses TRBV6-5 and TRBJ2-3, with D unclear. CDR1 is MNHEY, CDR2 SVGAGI, per germline. Trimming left V 0 bases short and J 1 base short, with 8 bases between. The CDR3 has 15 residues. The CDR3 is CASSYSNPGTDTQYF. CDR3 DNA: TGTGCCAGCAGTTACTCGAACCCAGGCACAGATACGCAGTATTTT.

The chain has TRBV5-6 and TRBJ1-2; TRBD1 might be the D (5 bases). CDR3 length: 14 residues. Per germline, CDR1 SGHDT and CDR2 YYEEEE. With 0 bases removed from V and 4 bases from J, the gap between germline ends came to 10 bases. The CDR3 DNA reads as TGTGCCAGCAGCTTGGCTTTCGGGGGCTATGGCTACACCTTC. Translating gives CASSLAFGGYGYTF.

CDR3 sequence: CACEAGLRWGGANVLTF. CDR3 nucleotides: TGTGCCTGCGAAGCGGGACTGCGCTGGGGTGGGGCCAACGTCCTGACTTTC. The chain has TRBV30 and TRBJ2-6, with 7 positions matching TRBD2. The length of the CDR3 is 17 residues. The V and J ends lost 6 bases and 3 bases, in that order; junction bases with no gene match: 14. Germline V gene data show CDR1 as GTSNPN and CDR2 as SVGIG (reference sequence).

This chain uses TRBV7-3 with TRBJ2-1, with D perhaps matching TRBD2 (5 bases). Germline CDR1 SGHTA, CDR2 FQGTGA. The CDR3 spans 13 residues. Trimming shortened V by 3 bases and J by 4 bases, and 7 bases separated the two germline ends. CDR3 protein: CASSLGRYNEQFF. The CDR3 coding sequence is TGTGCCAGCAGCTTGGGGAGATACAATGAGCAGTTCTTC.

The rearrangement links TRBV9 to TRBJ1-1; D is ambiguous. CDR1 is SGDLS, CDR2 YYNGEE, per germline. This CDR3 contains 15 residues. Between the trimmed V and J ends, which lost 9 bases and 0 bases, there was a span of 18 bases. CDR3 in DNA: TGTGCCACTCTCAATACAGTCTTCATGAACACTGAAGCTTTCTTT. Encoded protein: CATLNTVFMNTEAFF.

The chain is built from TRBV5-8 and TRBJ2-1; the match to TRBD1 covers 7 bases. Germline lookup yields CDR1 SGHTS and CDR2 YDEGEE. This CDR3 is built from 15 residues. The V and J ends lost 3 bases and 0 bases, in that order; junction bases with no gene match: 3. For the CDR3, the DNA is TGTGCCAGCAGCTCACAGGGGAGCTCCTACAATGAGCAGTTCTTC. This gives the protein CASSSQGSSYNEQFF.

The chain employs TRBV6-5 and TRBJ1-2; D not certain. CDR1 and CDR2 (germline): MNHEY, SVGAGI. The V end lost 6 bases, the J end lost 2 bases, and 7 bases lay between the germline ends. This CDR3 is 12 amino acids long. The chain's CDR3 is CASSDNNYGYTF. In DNA form, the CDR3 reads TGTGCCAGCAGCGACAACAACTATGGCTACACCTTC.

This clone was recorded only once. The rearrangement joins TRBV5-5 to TRBJ1-1; 7 nucleotides line up with TRBD1. Germline V CDR1 and CDR2: SGHKS, YYEKEE (reference sequence). CDR3 length: 14 amino acids. V trimming: 4 bases; J trimming: 1 base; junction bases outside the gene matches: 4. CDR3 DNA sequence: TGTGCCAGCAGCCCGACAGGGACGAACACTGAAGCTTTCTTT. This sequence encodes CASSPTGTNTEAFF. The full variable domain, completed using reference TRBV5-5 and TRBJ1-1, is DAGVTQSPTHLIKTRGQQVTLRCSPISGHKSVSWYQQVLGQGPQFIFQYYEKEERGRGNFPDRFSARQFPNYSSELNVNALLLGDSALYLCASSPTGTNTEAFFGQGTRLTVV.

This clone is a singleton in its sample. V usage is TRBV6-5 and J usage is TRBJ1-2; 7 bases align to TRBD1. From germline, CDR1 is MNHEY and CDR2 SVGAGI. The CDR3 is 14 amino acids. Trimming at V came to 6 bases and at J to 4 bases, leaving 8 bases not matched to a gene. For the CDR3, the DNA is TGTGCCAGCAGGAGAACAGGGGTGGGCTATGGCTACACCTTC. It translates to CASRRTGVGYGYTF.

The gene calls are TRBV9 and TRBJ1-2, with 7 bases identical to TRBD1. J gave up 5 bases and V 3 bases, and 4 bases lay outside the gene matches. The CDR3 sequence is 13 residues long. CDR1 is SGDLS and CDR2 is YYNGEE in the germline V gene. The CDR3 here is CASSGGTAYGYTF. The CDR3 nucleotides are TGTGCCAGCAGCGGAGGGACAGCTTATGGCTACACCTTC.

The chain carries TRBV2 and TRBJ2-1; 8 bases align to TRBD2. This CDR3 region has 15 residues. Losses at the gene ends were 3 bases for V and 4 bases for J; bases not matched to a gene: 5. CDR1 is SNHLY, CDR2 FYNNEI, per germline. CDR3 nucleotide sequence: TGTGCCAGCAGTGACCTAAGCGGGGGTTACAATGAGCAGTTCTTC. This encodes CASSDLSGGYNEQFF.

The chain uses TRBV7-2 and TRBJ2-5; 14 bases map to TRBD2. The V gene end was trimmed by 1 base and the J gene end by 4 bases; junction bases not matched to a gene: 8. Per the germline V gene, CDR1 is SGHTA and CDR2 is FQGNSA. This CDR3 is 18 amino acids long. The CDR3: CASSLGLTSGGASETQYF. In DNA, the CDR3 is TGTGCCAGCAGCTTAGGCCTGACTAGCGGGGGGGCATCAGAGACCCAGTACTTC.

The chain is built from TRBV9 and TRBJ2-3, with D maybe TRBD2 (5 bases). The CDR3 runs to 16 residues. Germline loops: CDR1 SGDLS, CDR2 YYNGEE. V lost 0 bases to trimming and J lost 3 bases, with 14 bases between them. In DNA form, the CDR3 reads TGTGCCAGCAGCGTAGGCTTAGCGCCGGGGACAGATACGCAGTATTTT. The encoded protein is CASSVGLAPGTDTQYF.

The chain uses TRBV4-1 and TRBJ2-7, with TRBD1 identical over 7 bases. CDR3 size: 18 residues. Looked up from germline, CDR1 is MGHRA and CDR2 is YSYEKL. Losses at the gene ends were 0 bases for V and 2 bases for J; bases not matched to a gene: 13. This CDR3 reads CASSQEVGGATLTYEQYF. CDR3 bases: TGCGCCAGCAGCCAAGAAGTAGGGGGCGCCACCCTTACCTACGAGCAGTACTTC.

The chain has TRBV11-2 and TRBJ2-3; 14 bases are a match to TRBD2. V lost 6 bases, J lost 1 base, and 3 bases stayed unmatched. The CDR3 extends over 16 amino acids. The V gene's germline CDR1 is SGHAT and CDR2 FQNNGV. The CDR3 is CASSQGLAGGTDTQYF. DNA for the CDR3: TGTGCCAGCAGTCAGGGACTAGCGGGGGGCACAGATACGCAGTATTTT. Based on the CDR3 plus reference TRBV11-2 and TRBJ2-3, the full variable domain is EAGVAQSPRYKIIEKRQSVAFWCNPISGHATLYWYQQILGQGPKLLIQFQNNGVVDDSQLPKDRFSAERLKGVDSTLKIQPAKLEDSAVYLCASSQGLAGGTDTQYFGPGTRLTVL.

V gene TRBV7-3 combines with J gene TRBJ2-7; no clear D gene. The CDR3 covers 13 residues. CDR1 is SGHTA and CDR2 is FQGTGA in the germline V gene. V lost 2 bases and J 7 bases, leaving 12 bases between the germline ends. For the CDR3, the DNA is TGTGCCAGCAGCTTATCCGGAGTGAGGGAGCAGTACTTC. As protein: CASSLSGVREQYF.

V and J are TRBV11-2 and TRBJ2-7; a possible D gene is TRBD1 (5 bases). Trimming cost V 5 bases and J 2 bases, with 10 bases left between them. Germline-derived CDR1 and CDR2 are SGHAT and FQNNGV. The CDR3 is 13 residues long. This CDR3 reads CASSKGVAYEQYF. CDR3 DNA: TGTGCCAGCAGCAAAGGGGTGGCCTACGAGCAGTACTTC.

The chain carries TRBV15 and TRBJ1-2, with D maybe TRBD1 (5 bases). This CDR3 spans 14 amino acids. Germline CDR1 LNHNV, CDR2 YYDKDF (reference sequence). Trimming took 0 bases from V and 6 from J, leaving 11 bases between them. CDR3 nucleotides: TGTGCCACCAGCAGAGATAGGACAAATGATGGCTACACCTTC. Translating it yields CATSRDRTNDGYTF.

The chain couples TRBV2 to TRBJ1-5; tentative D call: TRBD1 (6 bases). This CDR3 has 14 residues. The V and J ends lost 3 bases and 5 bases respectively, with 11 bases between them. CDR1 and CDR2 from the germline V gene are SNHLY and FYNNEI. CDR3 protein: CASSEDSNDQPQHF. In DNA form, the CDR3 reads TGTGCCAGCAGTGAGGACAGTAACGATCAGCCCCAGCATTTT.

J is TRBJ1-3 and V is TRBV6-6; D is possibly TRBD1 (5 bases). The germline V gene has CDR1 MNHNY and CDR2 SVGAGI (reference sequence). The V end was cut by 5 bases, the J end by 7 bases, with 15 bases between. CDR3 length: 14 amino acids. CDR3 sequence (DNA): TGTGCCAGCAGTGACAGCGTCAACTTCAACACCATATATTTT. It codes for CASSDSVNFNTIYF.

The rearrangement joins TRBV3-1 (or the pseudogene TRBV3-2) to TRBJ2-3; 8 bases line up with TRBD2. The CDR3 covers 15 residues. The V and J ends lost 3 bases and 1 base, in that order; junction bases with no gene match: 3. Germline lookup yields CDR1 LGHDT and CDR2 YNNKEL (reference sequence). DNA for the CDR3: TGTGCCAGCAGCCACGGGGGGGACCGCACAGATACGCAGTATTTT. It is translated as CASSHGGDRTDTQYF.

V usage is TRBV6-5 and J usage is TRBJ2-7; 8 bases are shared with TRBD1. This CDR3 comprises 13 residues. V trimming: 10 bases; J trimming: 7 bases; junction bases outside the gene matches: 12. Germline assignment: CDR1 MNHEY and CDR2 SVGAGI. Here the CDR3 DNA reads TGTGCCACTGCGAGGGACAGGTCTACGGAGCAGTACTTC. It yields the protein CATARDRSTEQYF.

The chain is built from TRBV6-5 and TRBJ1-3; D unresolved. This CDR3 spans 15 amino acids. Trimming took 7 bases from V and 0 from J, leaving 13 bases between them. Germline V lookup: CDR1 MNHEY, CDR2 SVGAGI. The CDR3 DNA sequence: TGTGCCAGCACTTCTGGACTGCTCTCTGGAAACACCATATATTTT. It codes for CASTSGLLSGNTIYF.

CDR3 protein: CASSSPDRPANYGYTF. The CDR3 nucleotides are TGTGCCAGCAGCTCCCCCGACAGGCCAGCTAACTATGGCTACACCTTC. The J gene is TRBJ1-2, the V gene TRBV3-1 (or the pseudogene TRBV3-2); TRBD1 is a possible D gene (6 bases). CDR1 is LGHDT, CDR2 YNNKEL, per germline (reference sequence). This CDR3 comprises 16 residues. The V and J ends lost 5 bases and 0 bases respectively, with 16 bases between them.

The V call is TRBV19, the J call TRBJ1-2, with D perhaps matching TRBD1 (6 bases). This CDR3 has 14 amino acids. Trimming stripped 7 bases from V and 4 bases from J, with 16 bases between. The germline V gene has CDR1 LNHDA and CDR2 SQIVND (reference sequence). Written as DNA, the CDR3 is TGTGCCAGTACCTCAGGACAGTCTAGCTATGGCTACACCTTC. This translates into CASTSGQSSYGYTF.

The chain combines TRBV7-2 with TRBJ1-4, with 11 bases identical to TRBD1. CDR1 is SGHTA and CDR2 is FQGNSA in the germline V gene. This CDR3 spans 17 amino acids. J lost 2 bases, V lost 2 bases, and 4 bases had no gene match. The CDR3 spells CASSLRDRGWTNEKLFF. In nucleotides, the CDR3 is TGTGCCAGCAGCTTAAGGGACAGGGGGTGGACTAATGAAAAACTGTTTTTT.

This sequence joins TRBV29-1 and TRBJ2-1; 9 bases fit TRBD2. V lost 4 bases and J lost 0; bases outside the gene matches: 10. The CDR3 loop spans 17 amino acids. CDR1 is SQVTM and CDR2 is ANQGSEA in the germline V gene. The CDR3, as DNA: TGCAGCGTTGTCAGGCGGGGGGGGATGTCCTCCTACAATGAGCAGTTCTTC. This codes for CSVVRRGGMSSYNEQFF.

This chain connects TRBV9 to TRBJ2-7; a weak D match, TRBD1 (7 bases). The V end was cut by 5 bases, the J end by 0 bases, with 15 bases between. The germline gives CDR1 SGDLS, CDR2 YYNGEE. This CDR3 spans 15 amino acids. The CDR3 nucleotides are TGTGCCAGCAGTGCAGGGGGGACCAGCTCCTACGAGCAGTACTTC. It translates to CASSAGGTSSYEQYF.

J is TRBJ2-1 and V is TRBV29-1, with TRBD2 matching over 10 bases. Germline trimming cut 3 bases from V and 10 bases from J; bases unmatched to any gene: 15. Per the germline V gene, CDR1 is SQVTM and CDR2 is ANQGSEA. This CDR3 comprises 16 residues. CDR3 sequence (DNA): TGCAGCGTTGATATAGGGACTAGCGTTGCTACAATCGAGCAGTTCTTC. This codes for CSVDIGTSVATIEQFF.